The 25 T cell receptor beta chains in this list originate from one sample, sequenced in a study of CD8+ T cells in alopecia areata. Treatment denoted: oral pan-JAK inhibitor, 5-10 mg twice daily. cDNA serving as the sequencing template came from extracted, reverse transcribed RNA. Libraries were prepared by immunoSEQ multiplex PCR; TCRdb keeps only in-frame clonotypes and omits some of them. The data show 200,000 to 250,000 clones, around three fifths seen once. The specimen was CD4+ T cells sorted from blood, collected at week 4, from a patient treated with tofacitinib. The receptors here all came from a human donor with alopecia areata.

This chain links TRBV30 with TRBJ1-2; D unresolved. The CDR3 totals 14 residues. The V end was cut by 5 bases, the J end by 5 bases, with 18 bases between. CDR1 and CDR2 (germline): GTSNPN, SVGIG (reference sequence). As DNA, the CDR3 is TGTGCCTGGGCCATCAGCCGGGGTGGGTATGGCTACACCTTC. It translates to CAWAISRGGYGYTF.

This chain uses TRBV7-9 with TRBJ1-1; possibly TRBD1 for D (5 bases). The CDR3 is made up of 14 amino acids. V gave up 3 bases and J gave up 8 bases, with 16 bases separating them. The germline gives CDR1 SEHNR, CDR2 FQNEAQ (reference sequence). Here the CDR3 reads CASSLGPGLREAFF. The CDR3 region has the DNA TGTGCCAGCAGCTTGGGGCCCGGACTCAGGGAAGCTTTCTTT.

CDR3 in DNA: TGTGCCAGCAAGATACAGGGGTTTTCCTACGAGCAGTACTTC. Translation gives CASKIQGFSYEQYF. The V gene is TRBV2, the J gene TRBJ2-5, with 7 bases identical to TRBD1. The DNA end favors TRBJ2-7, so the J call may be wrong. In germline, CDR1 is SNHLY, CDR2 FYNNEI. The CDR3 has 14 amino acids.

The sample holds a few counts of this clone. V and J are TRBV7-6 and TRBJ2-3, with a weak D call TRBD2 (6 bases). The CDR3 is made up of 14 amino acids. Germline CDR1 is SGHVS and CDR2 is FNYEAQ. V lost 6 bases and J lost 6, with 16 bases in between. The CDR3 DNA reads as TGTGCCAGCAGACTCCGACTCGGAGGGGATACGCAGTATTTT. This translates into CASRLRLGGDTQYF.

The rearrangement links TRBV10-3 to TRBJ1-2; perhaps TRBD1 as D (5 bases). The CDR3 runs 13 residues. The germline V gene has CDR1 ENHRY and CDR2 SYGVKD. With 6 bases removed from V and 4 bases from J, the gap between germline ends came to 12 bases. The CDR3 nucleotides are TGTGCCATCAGCGGGACTCTCGTCTATGGCTACACCTTC. It translates to CAISGTLVYGYTF.

This clone was counted a single time. This chain uses TRBV29-1 with TRBJ1-5; D might be TRBD1 (6 bases). In germline, CDR1 is SQVTM, CDR2 ANQGSEA. Trimming removed 6 bases at V and 4 bases at J, with 13 bases between. This CDR3 contains 13 residues. The CDR3 loop reads CSVQPGANQPQHF. The CDR3 DNA is TGCAGCGTACAACCGGGGGCAAATCAGCCCCAGCATTTT.

The chain joins TRBV7-9 to TRBJ2-7; D is ambiguous. The V gene lost 0 bases and the J gene lost 3 bases, with 9 bases spanning the gap. The CDR3 covers 14 residues. Germline lookup yields CDR1 SEHNR and CDR2 FQNEAQ (reference sequence). CDR3 loop: CASSLAGNHYEQYF. CDR3 nucleotides: TGTGCCAGCAGCTTAGCTGGCAACCACTACGAGCAGTACTTC.

This clone came up a few times. CDR3 sequence: CATDSSFSYNEQFF. CDR3 sequence (DNA): TGTGCCACGGACAGTTCCTTCTCCTACAATGAGCAGTTCTTC. V gene TRBV6-1 combines with J gene TRBJ2-1, with D possibly matching TRBD1 (6 bases). This CDR3 is 14 amino acids long. The germline V and J ends were trimmed by 10 bases and 0 bases, with 13 bases remaining between them. The germline CDR1 and CDR2 sequences are MNHNS and SASEGT.

The DNA of the CDR3 is TGCAGCGTTGATGGGACGGGGGGGCCCCAAGAGACCCAGTACTTC. Protein sequence: CSVDGTGGPQETQYF. V usage is TRBV29-1 and J usage is TRBJ2-5, with 8 nucleotides matching TRBD2. Germline V CDR1 and CDR2: SQVTM, ANQGSEA. With V trimmed by 3 bases and J by 1 base, 7 bases remained unmatched. The CDR3 runs to 15 residues.

This clone was seen a few times. This CDR3 is also generated by other DNA sequences in the sample. The gene calls are TRBV29-1 and TRBJ1-1; D possibly corresponds to TRBD1 (6 bases). The V gene's germline CDR1 is SQVTM and CDR2 ANQGSEA. V was clipped by 4 bases and J by 4 bases, with 10 bases between them. The CDR3 has 12 amino acids. The CDR3 here is CSVVGGGTEAFF. The CDR3 nucleotides are TGCAGCGTTGTAGGGGGAGGCACTGAAGCTTTCTTT.

The rearrangement links TRBV10-3 to TRBJ2-7; D is unclear. Germline V gene data show CDR1 as ENHRY and CDR2 as SYGVKD. This CDR3 contains 13 residues. V gave up 2 bases and J gave up 4 bases, with 9 bases separating them. CDR3 residues: CAISETEKYEQYF. The CDR3, as DNA: TGTGCCATCAGTGAGACAGAAAAGTACGAGCAGTACTTC.

A few counts support this clone. This chain joins TRBV29-1 and TRBJ1-1; D is uncertain. The CDR3 sequence is 13 residues long. Germline V gene data show CDR1 as SQVTM and CDR2 as ANQGSEA. V shed 2 bases and J shed 0 bases, with 7 bases lying between them. The CDR3 region has the DNA TGCAGCGTTGAACAGACCGTGAACACTGAAGCTTTCTTT. Amino acids: CSVEQTVNTEAFF.

The chain is built from TRBV29-1 and TRBJ1-2; TRBD1 matches at 7 bases. Unmatched junction bases numbered 4, after V lost 4 bases and J lost 2 bases. CDR3 length: 13 amino acids. Germline V gene data show CDR1 as SQVTM and CDR2 as ANQGSEA. The CDR3 sequence is CSVGDSQNYGYTF. Written as DNA, the CDR3 is TGCAGCGTTGGGGACAGCCAAAACTATGGCTACACCTTC.

The chain carries TRBV29-1 and TRBJ1-5; possible D gene TRBD1, 5 bases. V lost 7 bases and J lost 1, with 8 bases in between. Germline CDR1 is SQVTM and CDR2 is ANQGSEA. CDR3 size: 12 residues. CDR3 loop: CSAGGSNQPQHF. CDR3 nucleotides: TGCAGCGCGGGGGGAAGCAATCAGCCCCAGCATTTT. The whole variable domain, filled in from reference TRBV29-1 and TRBJ1-5, reads SAVISQKPSRDICQRGTSLTIQCQVDSQVTMMFWYRQQPGQSLTLIATANQGSEATYESGFVIDKFPISRPNLTFSTLTVSNMSPEDSSIYLCSAGGSNQPQHFGDGTRLSIL.

This clone has only a few counts. DNA of the CDR3: TGTGCCAGCAGCCGAAGACAGGGGGCTGACGAGCAGTACTTC. Translated, it gives CASSRRQGADEQYF. V and J are TRBV7-2 and TRBJ2-7; 10 bases align to TRBD1. The V gene's germline CDR1 is SGHTA and CDR2 FQGNSA. With V trimmed by 5 bases and J by 5 bases, 6 bases remained unmatched. CDR3 size: 14 residues.

The chain has TRBV6-5 and TRBJ2-6, with unresolved D. V lost 4 bases, J lost 7 bases, and 17 bases lay in between. In germline, CDR1 is MNHEY, CDR2 SVGAGI. The CDR3 sequence is 16 residues long. The chain's CDR3 is CASSSYHSSGANVLTF. The DNA for the CDR3 is TGTGCCAGCAGTTCCTACCACTCGTCAGGCGCCAACGTCCTGACTTTC.

The genes are TRBV19 and TRBJ1-4; the match to TRBD1 covers 11 bases. Germline lookup yields CDR1 LNHDA and CDR2 SQIVND (reference sequence). V lost 5 bases to trimming and J lost 10 bases; unmatched junction nucleotides: 3. CDR3 length equals 13 residues. CDR3 protein: CASSADRGRKLFF. The CDR3 nucleotides are TGTGCCAGTAGTGCGGACAGGGGGCGAAAACTGTTTTTT.

The rearrangement joins TRBV14 to TRBJ1-2; D is perhaps TRBD1 (6 bases). The V end lost 2 bases, the J end lost 8 bases, and 15 bases lay between the germline ends. CDR3 length equals 14 residues. Germline V gene sequence: CDR1 SGHDN, CDR2 FVKESK. The CDR3 loop is CASSQTWGRGGYTF. For the CDR3, the DNA is TGTGCCAGCAGCCAAACGTGGGGCAGGGGCGGCTACACCTTC. The full variable domain, completed using reference TRBV14 and TRBJ1-2, is EAGVTQFPSHSVIEKGQTVTLRCDPISGHDNLYWYRRVMGKEIKFLLHFVKESKQDESGMPNNRFLAERTGGTYSTLKVQPAELEDSGVYFCASSQTWGRGGYTFGSGTRLTVV.

This clone was recorded a few times. The rearrangement links TRBV25-1 to TRBJ2-5, with a possible D match to TRBD1 (5 bases). V was shortened by 5 bases and J by 5 bases, with 18 bases between the two germline ends. The CDR3 length is 15 residues. Germline V gene lookup returns CDR1 MGHDK and CDR2 SYGVNS. CDR3 DNA sequence: TGTGCCAGCAGTTCTGGCCAGGGTAATATGGAGACCCAGTACTTC. This sequence encodes CASSSGQGNMETQYF. The variable domain in full, completed from reference TRBV25-1 and TRBJ2-5, reads EADIYQTPRYLVIGTGKKITLECSQTMGHDKMYWYQQDPGMELHLIHYSYGVNSTEKGDLSSESTVSRIRTEHFPLTLESARPSHTSQYLCASSSGQGNMETQYFGPGTRLLVL.

V usage is TRBV6-5 and J usage is TRBJ2-2; maybe TRBD2 (5 bases). Per germline, CDR1 MNHEY and CDR2 SVGAGI. V was shortened by 6 bases and J by 3 bases, with 14 bases between the two germline ends. The CDR3 consists of 15 residues. CDR3 sequence: CASRRDWADTGELFF. Here the CDR3 DNA reads TGTGCCAGCAGGAGGGATTGGGCAGACACCGGGGAGCTGTTTTTT.

This rearrangement joins TRBV13 to TRBJ2-7; unclear D gene. The ends were cut back, 5 bases at V and 6 bases at J, with 8 bases in the middle. Germline lookup yields CDR1 PRHDT and CDR2 FYEKMQ (reference sequence). The CDR3 runs to 11 residues. The CDR3 DNA is TGTGCCAGCAGCGTTCGAAGCGAGCAGTACTTC. It is translated as CASSVRSEQYF.

The chain has TRBV6-6 and TRBJ1-1, with 7 bases identical to TRBD1. The CDR3 contains 14 residues. Germline V gene lookup returns CDR1 MNHNY and CDR2 SVGAGI (reference sequence). V dropped 4 bases and J dropped 1; count of bases not matched to a gene: 3. In nucleotides, the CDR3 is TGTGCCAGCAGTTTGGGGACAGAGAACACTGAAGCTTTCTTT. Encoded protein: CASSLGTENTEAFF.

The chain employs TRBV4-3 and TRBJ2-7, with TRBD1 identical over 7 bases. Germline CDR1 and CDR2: LGHNA and YSLEER. V trimming: 4 bases; J trimming: 5 bases; junction bases outside the gene matches: 5. This CDR3 has 13 amino acids. CDR3 residues: CASSLSTGDEQYF. The CDR3 DNA follows: TGCGCCAGCAGCCTCTCAACAGGGGACGAGCAGTACTTC.

The rearrangement links TRBV30 to TRBJ2-3; TRBD2 is a possible D gene (6 bases). Trimming removed 8 bases at V and 0 bases at J, with 24 bases between. Germline CDR1 GTSNPN, CDR2 SVGIG (reference sequence). The CDR3 has 17 amino acids. The CDR3 DNA reads as TGTGCCCAGAGGAGGAGTCGGCTGGGACTCAGCACAGATACGCAGTATTTT. This encodes CAQRRSRLGLSTDTQYF.

This clone has just a few counts. V gene TRBV15 combines with J gene TRBJ2-3; D is unresolved. V lost 0 bases to trimming and J lost 1 base, with 5 bases between them. CDR1 LNHNV and CDR2 YYDKDF come from the germline V gene (reference sequence). This CDR3 comprises 14 residues. CDR3 residues: CATSRDRGTDTQYF. The DNA for the CDR3 is TGTGCCACCAGCAGAGATCGCGGCACAGATACGCAGTATTTT. The full variable domain, with the rest looked up from reference TRBV15 and TRBJ2-3, is DAMVIQNPRYQVTQFGKPVTLSCSQTLNHNVMYWYQQKSSQAPKLLFHYYDKDFNNEADTPDNFQSRRPNTSFCFLDIRSPGLGDTAMYLCATSRDRGTDTQYFGPGTRLTVL.